This entry lists 19 T cell receptor beta chains sequenced from one sample in a study of blood T cell repertoires in COVID-19. Sequencing used immunoSEQ multiplex PCR; TCRdb keeps in-frame clones, though not all of them. The sample lists approximately 44,000 clones, 79% seen once, with about 33% in the top ten. The sequencing sample was made of peripheral blood. These receptors originate from a woman aged 80 or over with acute or convalescent COVID-19.

The chain recombines TRBV6-5 with TRBJ2-7, with D possibly being TRBD2 (6 bases). Germline CDR1 reads MNHEY; CDR2 reads SVGAGI. The CDR3 length is 14 residues. V lost 5 bases to trimming and J lost 5 bases, with 16 bases between them. CDR3 sequence reads: CASSPWGRNHEQYF. The DNA for the CDR3 is TGTGCCAGCAGTCCCTGGGGGAGGAACCACGAGCAGTACTTC.

The chain joins TRBV5-5 to TRBJ1-4; no firm D call. Germline CDR1 and CDR2: SGHKS and YYEKEE (reference sequence). The CDR3 sequence is 13 residues long. V was pared by 2 bases and J by 4 bases, with 6 bases between. The CDR3 nucleotides are TGTGCCAGCAGCTTCTACGGTAATGAAAAACTGTTTTTT. As protein: CASSFYGNEKLFF.

The chain has TRBV27 and TRBJ1-1, with 7 nucleotides matching TRBD1. The J segment lost 11 bases and the V segment lost 0 bases, leaving 9 bases of the junction unmatched. The germline gives CDR1 MNHEY, CDR2 SMNVEV (reference sequence). This CDR3 region has 14 residues. CDR3 nucleotide sequence: TGTGCCAGCAGTTTATCGGGGAACAGGGGTGTGGCTTTCTTT. Protein sequence: CASSLSGNRGVAFF.

This clone came up a few times. The chain links TRBV28 to TRBJ2-7; perhaps TRBD1 as D (6 bases). This CDR3 is 15 amino acids long. The germline gives CDR1 MDHEN, CDR2 SYDVKM. Between the trimmed V and J ends, which lost 6 bases and 0 bases, there was a span of 15 bases. The CDR3 coding sequence is TGTGCCAGCAGCTCGTCCACAGGGTTCTCCTACGAGCAGTACTTC. Its protein product is CASSSSTGFSYEQYF.

The table lists this clone with a count of one. The CDR3 reads CASRDTGRSNQPQHF. The DNA for the CDR3 is TGTGCCAGCAGAGATACAGGGCGAAGCAATCAGCCCCAGCATTTT. V gene TRBV28 combines with J gene TRBJ1-5; the D gene is possibly TRBD1 (6 bases). The CDR3 contains 15 residues. V was pared by 6 bases and J by 1 base, with 13 bases between. Germline V lookup: CDR1 MDHEN, CDR2 SYDVKM.

The chain recombines TRBV19 with TRBJ1-1; 7 bases match TRBD1. V shed 7 bases and J 11 bases; nucleotides not matched to a gene: 7. The CDR3 is 11 residues long. CDR1 is LNHDA and CDR2 is SQIVND in the germline V gene (reference sequence). The DNA for the CDR3 is TGTGCCAGTAAGGAGGGGGCAGTTGCTTTCTTT. This translates into CASKEGAVAFF.

In this sample, this clone turned up once. CDR3 residues: CATSEGLAGVGQFF. In nucleotides, the CDR3 is TGTGCCACCAGTGAGGGACTAGCGGGAGTTGGGCAGTTCTTC. The V gene is TRBV24-1, the J gene TRBJ2-1; TRBD2 agrees at 14 bases. The length of the CDR3 is 14 residues. Germline CDR1 KGHDR, CDR2 SFDVKD. The trim removed 4 bases at V and 12 bases at J, leaving 4 bases unmatched.

The chain recombines TRBV19 with TRBJ2-3, with D unclear. Trimming removed 3 bases from V and 3 bases from J, with 10 bases in between. The germline CDR1 and CDR2 sequences are LNHDA and SQIVND (reference sequence). This CDR3 region has 14 residues. The CDR3 is CASSMLDATDTQYF. The CDR3 coding sequence is TGTGCCAGTAGTATGCTAGACGCTACAGATACGCAGTATTTT. The full variable domain, its missing parts supplied by reference TRBV19 and TRBJ2-3, is DGGITQSPKYLFRKEGQNVTLSCEQNLNHDAMYWYRQDPGQGLRLIYYSQIVNDFQKGDIAEGYSVSREKKESFPLTVTSAQKNPTAFYLCASSMLDATDTQYFGPGTRLTVL.

This rearrangement joins TRBV14 to TRBJ1-4, with 9 bases fitting TRBD1. Germline lookup yields CDR1 SGHDN and CDR2 FVKESK. CDR3 length: 19 amino acids. Germline trimming cut 0 bases from V and 8 bases from J; bases unmatched to any gene: 16. CDR3 nucleotide sequence: TGTGCCAGCAGCCAAGATAAGTGGGCACCCGGGACAGGGAACGAAAAACTGTTTTTT. This codes for CASSQDKWAPGTGNEKLFF.

This clone came up many times. The rearrangement uses TRBV6-4 and TRBJ2-2, with a possible D match to TRBD2 (5 bases). CDR1 is MRHNA and CDR2 is SNTAGT in the germline V gene. This CDR3 spans 14 amino acids. Trimming took 3 bases from V and 3 from J, leaving 8 bases between them. The CDR3: CASSESADTGELFF. Here the CDR3 DNA reads TGTGCCAGCAGTGAGTCAGCGGACACCGGGGAGCTGTTTTTT.

Concerning this clone: This CDR3 is also generated by other DNA sequences in the sample. In DNA form, the CDR3 reads TGTGCCAGCAGCTTAGGGGGCGGAAGCAATCAGCCCCAGCATTTT. It encodes CASSLGGGSNQPQHF. The chain uses TRBV7-2 and TRBJ1-5; D possibly corresponds to TRBD1 (5 bases). The germline V and J ends were trimmed by 1 base and 1 base, with 8 bases remaining between them. The CDR3 loop spans 15 amino acids. Germline values: CDR1 SGHTA, CDR2 FQGNSA.

The sample holds a few counts of this clone. The chain employs TRBV5-8 and TRBJ1-4, with 8 bases matching TRBD1. Germline assignment: CDR1 SGHTS and CDR2 YDEGEE. The CDR3 loop spans 15 amino acids. V lost 4 bases and J lost 5; bases outside the gene matches: 7. CDR3 region: CASSTADRVNEKLFF. For the CDR3, the DNA is TGTGCCAGCAGCACTGCGGACAGGGTGAATGAAAAACTGTTTTTT.

This chain links TRBV18 with TRBJ1-1; 7 bases are shared with TRBD1. Trimming at V came to 4 bases and at J to 0 bases, leaving 5 bases not matched to a gene. Germline V gives CDR1 KGHSH, CDR2 LQKENI. The CDR3 is 15 residues long. CDR3 in amino acids: CASSLDRDMNTEAFF. CDR3 bases: TGTGCCAGCTCACTTGACAGGGACATGAACACTGAAGCTTTCTTT.

This chain connects TRBV6-5 to TRBJ2-1; 8 nucleotides align to TRBD2. The V and J ends lost 11 bases and 7 bases, in that order; junction bases with no gene match: 13. This CDR3 region has 14 residues. Germline V gives CDR1 MNHEY, CDR2 SVGAGI. CDR3 sequence reads: CAAWPGTRANEQFF. The CDR3 DNA follows: TGTGCCGCCTGGCCCGGGACTAGAGCGAATGAGCAGTTCTTC.

This clone was seen just once. The rearrangement uses TRBV11-2 and TRBJ1-5; the match to TRBD1 covers 8 bases. Looked up from germline, CDR1 is SGHAT and CDR2 is FQNNGV. The CDR3 runs 15 residues. The ends lost 5 bases at V and 3 bases at J; junction bases unmatched: 6. CDR3 sequence reads: CASSGGQGPNQPQHF. CDR3 bases: TGTGCCAGCAGCGGTGGACAGGGCCCCAATCAGCCCCAGCATTTT.

In its sample, this clone was seen a few times. This rearrangement joins TRBV7-2 to TRBJ1-6; tentatively, D is TRBD1 (5 bases). V lost 5 bases to trimming and J lost 12 bases, with 26 bases between them. Per the germline V gene, CDR1 is SGHTA and CDR2 is FQGNSA. This CDR3 spans 17 amino acids. The CDR3 loop reads CASSTRQLISDLVPLHF. The CDR3 bases are TGTGCCAGCAGCACCCGACAGCTCATTTCGGATTTAGTACCCCTCCACTTT.

The V call is TRBV29-1, the J call TRBJ2-7; 8 bases match TRBD2. Germline V gene sequence: CDR1 SQVTM, CDR2 ANQGSEA. CDR3 length: 14 residues. The trim removed 5 bases at V and 8 bases at J, leaving 14 bases unmatched. The DNA for the CDR3 is TGCAGCGTTCAGCCCCAGGCGGGGGGAGACAAGCAGTACTTC. It codes for CSVQPQAGGDKQYF.

The rearrangement links TRBV11-2 to TRBJ2-1, with D possibly TRBD2 on 5 matching bases. The germline V gene has CDR1 SGHAT and CDR2 FQNNGV. The CDR3 spans 15 residues. V lost 2 bases to trimming and J lost 6 bases, with 14 bases between them. The CDR3 reads CASSLIGSVLNEQFF. The CDR3 nucleotides read TGTGCCAGCAGCTTAATCGGTAGCGTACTCAATGAGCAGTTCTTC.

V and J are TRBV5-4 and TRBJ1-2, with a tentative D call TRBD1 (5 bases). The germline CDR1 and CDR2 sequences are SGHNT and YYREEE (reference sequence). This CDR3 region has 13 residues. V dropped 1 base and J dropped 8 bases, with 12 bases sitting between them. This CDR3 is CASSLIQGRGYTF. DNA for the CDR3: TGTGCCAGCAGCTTGATCCAGGGAAGAGGCTACACCTTC.